This T cell receptor beta chain is drawn from a study of beta chain features in type 1 diabetes. Trimming at V came to 2 bases and at J to 7 bases, leaving 6 bases not matched to a gene. CDR1 is MNHNS, CDR2 SASEGT, per germline. The CDR3 extends over 14 amino acids. Sequenced material consisted of expressed TCRB transcripts (all of the isolated RNA was reverse transcribed). Here immunoSEQ multiplex PCR was the method, and the copy in TCRdb shows in-frame clones only, minus some. The sample lists fewer than 900,000 clones; 17% were seen once. This clone has a handful of counts. Only one heparinised blood draw was taken per donor, and its volume averaged around 120 mL.

The sequence derives from a woman aged 18-29 years in good health. V is TRBV6-1 and J is TRBJ2-5, with 8 bases that match TRBD1. Material: naive CD4+ T cells from blood. The CDR3 DNA sequence: TGTGCCAGCAGTGAATTCGGACAGGGTATGACCCAGTACTTC. Its protein is CASSEFGQGMTQYF.